This T cell receptor beta chain is from a study of cytomegalovirus exposure and HLA in healthy donors. Looking at the study overall: The 100 to 150 validation repertoires, a later analysis reported, used the same platform as the 550 to 700 repertoires from the first cohort.

As to this clone: Its antigen is not known.

Whole-study findings and limits: A classifier reportedly called cytomegalovirus status with high sensitivity and specificity.

Some clones are missing from TCRdb's copy, which holds only in-frame ones; the method was immunoSEQ multiplex PCR. The table shows 130,000 to 150,000 clones, with roughly 91% occurring only once. V lost 0 bases and J lost 1; bases outside the gene matches: 11. Per germline, CDR1 LNHDA and CDR2 SQIVND (reference sequence). The CDR3 consists of 19 residues. This sequence joins TRBV19 and TRBJ1-5; 8 bases agree with TRBD1. The sample consisted of PBMCs. The source of this sequence is a woman aged 18-35 years in good health and CMV-seropositive. The CDR3 DNA sequence: TGTGCCAGTAGTATAGATCCCCGGAGGACAGGGCTGAGCAATCAGCCCCAGCATTTT. Protein: CASSIDPRRTGLSNQPQHF.